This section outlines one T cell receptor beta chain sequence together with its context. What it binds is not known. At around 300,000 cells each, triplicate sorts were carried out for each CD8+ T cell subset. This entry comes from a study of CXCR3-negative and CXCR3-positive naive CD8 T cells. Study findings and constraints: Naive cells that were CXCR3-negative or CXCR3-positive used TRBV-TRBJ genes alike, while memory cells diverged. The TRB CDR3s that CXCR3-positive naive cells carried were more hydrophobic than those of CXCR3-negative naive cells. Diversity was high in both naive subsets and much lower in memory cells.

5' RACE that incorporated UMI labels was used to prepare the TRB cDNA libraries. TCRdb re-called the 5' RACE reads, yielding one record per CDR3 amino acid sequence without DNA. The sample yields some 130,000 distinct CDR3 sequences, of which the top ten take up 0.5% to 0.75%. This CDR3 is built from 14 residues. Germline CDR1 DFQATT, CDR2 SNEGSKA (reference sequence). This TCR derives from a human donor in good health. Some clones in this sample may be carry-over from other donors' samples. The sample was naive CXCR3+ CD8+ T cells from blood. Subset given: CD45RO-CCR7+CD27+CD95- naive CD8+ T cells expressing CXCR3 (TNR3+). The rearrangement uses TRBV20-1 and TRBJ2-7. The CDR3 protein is CSARDLPRSYEQYF.